This T cell receptor beta chain is drawn from a study of a mutant IDH1 vaccine in newly diagnosed glioma. The wider study: Treated patients comprised 62.5% males and approximately 38% females, mean age roughly 40 years. Study results and limitations: Researchers report vaccine-induced immune responses in 93.3% of patients. Pseudoprogression appears to have had no connection to changes in top peripheral T cell clonotypes.

Time point noted: baseline, week 1 (first vaccination visit). Treatment specified: pre-vaccination baseline after standard-of-care therapy. Donor tumors were new WHO grade 3 or 4 IDH1-mutant, ATRX-lost astrocytomas. Points on this clone: Antigen specificity is unknown.

V lost 5 bases to trimming and J lost 7 bases, with 14 bases between them. CDR1 is SNHLY and CDR2 is FYNNEI in the germline V gene. The CDR3 extends over 14 amino acids. Here immunoSEQ multiplex PCR was the method, and the copy in TCRdb shows in-frame clones only, minus some. The repertoire consists of around 92,000 clones, with approximately 90% occurring once and the leading ten covering roughly 0.54%. The chain is built from TRBV2 and TRBJ1-4; possibly TRBD1 for D (5 bases). The material was PBMCs, obtained from a glioma patient treated with radiotherapy, temozolomide or both. The sequence derives from a woman aged 45-65 years with glioma. CDR3: CASSIQQVSEKLFF. The CDR3 DNA is TGTGCCAGCAGTATTCAACAGGTATCTGAAAAACTGTTTTTT.